This TCR beta chain was documented in a study of PD-L1 blockade in urothelial cancer. Overall study: Study patients had been treated with 0 to 3 previous chemotherapy regimens. The study recovered a median of about 140,000 T cells per blood sample.

This sample's time point: peripheral blood 6 weeks after treatment start. Diagnoses among patients were locally advanced or metastatic urothelial carcinoma. Each patient contributed between 1 and 8 total time points of blood mononuclear cells, pretreatment and during treatment. The J segment lost 0 bases and the V segment lost 4 bases, leaving 6 bases of the junction unmatched. CDR1 and CDR2 from the germline V gene are SEHNR and FQNEAQ (reference sequence). The CDR3 spans 15 residues. Clones were read by immunoSEQ multiplex PCR, and TCRdb kept only the in-frame ones, dropping some. The data hold about 45,000 clones, with 75% to 95% observed a single time. This clone has more than one count but fewer than ten.

Sequenced here: PBMCs, sampled around atezolizumab (anti-PD-L1) treatment. The genes are TRBV7-9 and TRBJ2-7, with 7 bases identical to TRBD1. The sequence was obtained from a man in his 70s with urothelial cancer. The CDR3 DNA sequence: TGTGCCAGCAGCTCCGAACAGGGGTCCTCCTACGAGCAGTACTTC. Protein sequence: CASSSEQGSSYEQYF.